A selection of T cell receptor beta chains follows, all from one sample in a study of blood T cell repertoires in COVID-19. This table comes from immunoSEQ multiplex PCR, and its TCRdb copy is limited to in-frame clones, with some not included. This sample has around 30,000 clones; roughly 89% occur once, and the top ten carry about 13%. Material: peripheral blood. These receptors all come from a man between 70 and 80 years old with active COVID-19. Each CDR3 is given with its conserved first and last residue. The D gene is left open where the match is weak. Where a row states a size, it is once, few, many or the class of an expanded clone; other rows omit it.

J gene: TRBJ2-2
V gene: TRBV9
D gene: TRBD2
clone size: .
CDR3 protein: CASSGLAGVGGELFF
CDR3 DNA: TGTGCCAGCAGCGGACTAGCGGGAGTTGGCGGGGAGCTGTTTTTT

J gene: TRBJ2-1
V gene: TRBV25-1
D gene: .
clone size: .
CDR3 protein: CASSESFNTYNEQFF
CDR3 DNA: TGTGCCAGCAGTGAATCCTTTAATACCTACAATGAGCAGTTCTTC

J gene: TRBJ2-2
V gene: TRBV6-2/TRBV6-3
D gene: .
clone size: .
CDR3 protein: CASSQTTNTGELFF
CDR3 DNA: TGTGCCAGCAGCCAGACGACTAACACCGGGGAGCTGTTTTTT

J gene: TRBJ1-5
V gene: TRBV6-5
D gene: TRBD1
clone size: .
CDR3 protein: CASRGQGHQPQHF
CDR3 DNA: TGTGCCAGCAGGGGACAGGGGCATCAGCCCCAGCATTTT

J gene: TRBJ2-5
V gene: TRBV7-2
D gene: .
clone size: .
CDR3 protein: CASSLVPGVGRTQYF
CDR3 DNA: TGTGCCAGCAGCTTAGTTCCAGGGGTGGGTCGGACCCAGTACTTC

J gene: TRBJ1-6
V gene: TRBV2
D gene: TRBD1
clone size: .
CDR3 protein: CASSGFSGQGYNSPLHF
CDR3 DNA: TGTGCCAGCAGTGGTTTCTCGGGACAGGGCTACAATTCACCCCTCCACTTT

J gene: TRBJ2-3
V gene: TRBV30
D gene: .
clone size: .
CDR3 protein: CAWGESTDTQYF
CDR3 DNA: TGTGCCTGGGGGGAGAGCACAGATACGCAGTATTTT

J gene: TRBJ2-7
V gene: TRBV19
D gene: .
clone size: .
CDR3 protein: CASQIGTGTYEQYF
CDR3 DNA: TGTGCCAGCCAGATTGGCACGGGTACCTACGAGCAGTACTTC

J gene: TRBJ1-2
V gene: TRBV3-1/TRBV3-2
D gene: .
clone size: .
CDR3 protein: CASSQGAGGHGYTF
CDR3 DNA: TGTGCCAGCAGCCAGGGGGCGGGGGGCCATGGCTACACCTTC

J gene: TRBJ2-7
V gene: TRBV7-6
D gene: TRBD1
clone size: .
CDR3 protein: CASSLEGAVLDEQYF
CDR3 DNA: TGTGCCAGCAGCTTAGAGGGGGCCGTGCTAGACGAGCAGTACTTC

J gene: TRBJ2-5
V gene: TRBV5-1
D gene: TRBD2
clone size: .
CDR3 protein: CASSTDGGQETQYF
CDR3 DNA: TGCGCCAGCAGCACAGACGGGGGGCAAGAGACCCAGTACTTC

J gene: TRBJ1-4
V gene: TRBV2
D gene: .
clone size: .
CDR3 protein: CASNRDRSTNEKLFF
CDR3 DNA: TGTGCCAGCAATAGAGACAGGTCAACTAATGAAAAACTGTTTTTT

J gene: TRBJ2-7
V gene: TRBV6-5
D gene: TRBD2
clone size: few
CDR3 protein: CASSPLAGGTYEQYF
CDR3 DNA: TGTGCCAGCAGTCCTTTAGCGGGAGGGACCTACGAGCAGTACTTC

J gene: TRBJ1-1
V gene: TRBV18
D gene: .
clone size: .
CDR3 protein: CASSPSLQTTFF
CDR3 DNA: TGTGCCAGCTCACCAAGTTTGCAGACAACTTTCTTT

J gene: TRBJ2-1
V gene: TRBV2
D gene: TRBD2
clone size: .
CDR3 protein: CASSGTGTSGNNEQFF
CDR3 DNA: TGTGCCAGCAGCGGAACCGGGACTAGCGGGAACAATGAGCAGTTCTTC

J gene: TRBJ2-2
V gene: TRBV5-5
D gene: TRBD2
clone size: few
CDR3 protein: CASSPGRGATGELFF
CDR3 DNA: TGTGCCAGCAGCCCGGGGAGGGGTGCCACCGGGGAGCTGTTTTTT

J gene: TRBJ2-7
V gene: TRBV7-8
D gene: TRBD2
clone size: .
CDR3 protein: CASSLGGLAREQYF
CDR3 DNA: TGTGCCAGCAGCTTAGGTGGACTAGCTCGGGAGCAGTACTTC

J gene: TRBJ1-3
V gene: TRBV3-1/TRBV3-2
D gene: .
clone size: .
CDR3 protein: CASSLGLGTGSGNTIYF
CDR3 DNA: TGTGCCAGCAGCCTTGGATTGGGGACTGGATCTGGAAACACCATATATTTT

J gene: TRBJ2-2
V gene: TRBV5-4
D gene: TRBD1
clone size: .
CDR3 protein: CASSPDRGSWNGELFF
CDR3 DNA: TGTGCCAGCAGCCCTGACAGGGGGTCATGGAACGGGGAGCTGTTTTTT

J gene: TRBJ2-1
V gene: TRBV5-4
D gene: TRBD1
clone size: .
CDR3 protein: CASSGGQGSYNEQFF
CDR3 DNA: TGTGCCAGCAGCGGTGGACAGGGGTCCTACAATGAGCAGTTCTTC

J gene: TRBJ2-7
V gene: TRBV27
D gene: TRBD1
clone size: .
CDR3 protein: CASRKQGGPYEQYF
CDR3 DNA: TGTGCCAGCAGGAAACAGGGGGGCCCCTACGAGCAGTACTTC

J gene: TRBJ2-7
V gene: TRBV7-9
D gene: TRBD2
clone size: .
CDR3 protein: CASSLLAGDEQYF
CDR3 DNA: TGTGCCAGCAGCCTTCTAGCGGGAGACGAGCAGTACTTC

J gene: TRBJ2-5
V gene: TRBV20-1
D gene: .
clone size: .
CDR3 protein: CSAEALGSRYF
CDR3 DNA: TGCAGTGCAGAGGCGCTAGGCTCTCGGTACTTC

J gene: TRBJ1-6
V gene: TRBV6-6
D gene: TRBD1
clone size: once
CDR3 protein: CASSPRRQGSNSPLHF
CDR3 DNA: TGTGCCAGCAGCCCACGCCGACAGGGGAGCAATTCACCCCTCCACTTT

J gene: TRBJ2-7
V gene: TRBV6-5
D gene: .
clone size: .
CDR3 protein: CASSRQGGEQYF
CDR3 DNA: TGTGCCAGCAGTCGACAGGGAGGCGAGCAGTACTTC

J gene: TRBJ2-3
V gene: TRBV6-1
D gene: TRBD2
clone size: .
CDR3 protein: CASSESAGGPPDTQYF
CDR3 DNA: TGTGCCAGCAGTGAATCGGCGGGAGGGCCCCCAGATACGCAGTATTTT

J gene: TRBJ1-2
V gene: TRBV9
D gene: TRBD1
clone size: .
CDR3 protein: CASSPQGTGTANRYTF
CDR3 DNA: TGTGCCAGCAGCCCACAAGGAACCGGGACAGCCAACCGCTACACCTTC

J gene: TRBJ2-7
V gene: TRBV20-1
D gene: TRBD1
clone size: .
CDR3 protein: CSVDRVYEQYF
CDR3 DNA: TGCAGTGTCGACAGGGTCTACGAGCAGTACTTC

J gene: TRBJ2-2
V gene: TRBV25-1
D gene: TRBD1
clone size: .
CDR3 protein: CASSEGQDTGELFF
CDR3 DNA: TGTGCCAGCAGTGAAGGACAGGACACCGGGGAGCTGTTTTTT

J gene: TRBJ2-5
V gene: TRBV28
D gene: TRBD1
clone size: few
CDR3 protein: CASSTGTGGRGTQYF
CDR3 DNA: TGTGCCAGCAGTACCGGGACAGGGGGCCGGGGGACCCAGTACTTC

J gene: TRBJ2-1
V gene: TRBV5-4
D gene: .
clone size: .
CDR3 protein: CASRPPGSSRYNEQFF
CDR3 DNA: TGTGCCAGCAGACCTCCAGGGTCAAGTAGATACAATGAGCAGTTCTTC

J gene: TRBJ2-3
V gene: TRBV28
D gene: TRBD2
clone size: once
CDR3 protein: CASSLSGREADTQYF
CDR3 DNA: TGTGCCAGCAGTCTTAGCGGGAGGGAGGCAGATACGCAGTATTTT

J gene: TRBJ1-2
V gene: TRBV7-8
D gene: .
clone size: .
CDR3 protein: CASSELRDNGYTF
CDR3 DNA: TGTGCCAGCAGCGAATTAAGGGACAATGGCTACACCTTC

J gene: TRBJ2-1
V gene: TRBV28
D gene: TRBD2
clone size: once
CDR3 protein: CASLGAGGYNEQFF
CDR3 DNA: TGTGCCAGCTTAGGAGCGGGAGGATACAATGAGCAGTTCTTC

J gene: TRBJ2-5
V gene: TRBV7-9
D gene: TRBD1
clone size: .
CDR3 protein: CASSIGTVQETQYF
CDR3 DNA: TGTGCCAGCAGCATCGGGACAGTCCAAGAGACCCAGTACTTC

J gene: TRBJ1-1
V gene: TRBV20-1
D gene: TRBD1
clone size: once
CDR3 protein: CSAGQAYEAFF
CDR3 DNA: TGCAGTGCCGGACAGGCCTATGAAGCTTTCTTT

J gene: TRBJ2-2
V gene: TRBV5-1
D gene: .
clone size: .
CDR3 protein: CASSLDRVGVGELFF
CDR3 DNA: TGCGCCAGCAGCTTGGACAGGGTGGGAGTCGGGGAGCTGTTTTTT

J gene: TRBJ1-2
V gene: TRBV19
D gene: .
clone size: .
CDR3 protein: CASSIKTYGYTF
CDR3 DNA: TGTGCCAGTAGTATAAAGACTTATGGCTACACCTTC

J gene: TRBJ1-3
V gene: TRBV5-8
D gene: TRBD1
clone size: .
CDR3 protein: CASSSGTASSGNTIYF
CDR3 DNA: TGTGCCAGCAGCTCCGGGACAGCGTCCTCTGGAAACACCATATATTTT

J gene: TRBJ2-5
V gene: TRBV5-1
D gene: .
clone size: once
CDR3 protein: CASSLPAANQETQYF
CDR3 DNA: TGCGCCAGCAGCTTACCAGCGGCAAACCAAGAGACCCAGTACTTC

J gene: TRBJ2-1
V gene: TRBV6-2/TRBV6-3
D gene: TRBD2
clone size: .
CDR3 protein: CASSYIGAGRSYNEQFF
CDR3 DNA: TGTGCCAGCAGTTACATTGGAGCGGGACGGTCCTACAATGAGCAGTTCTTC

J gene: TRBJ2-1
V gene: TRBV5-1
D gene: TRBD2
clone size: .
CDR3 protein: CASSASGSSYNEQFF
CDR3 DNA: TGCGCCAGCAGCGCAAGCGGGAGCTCCTACAATGAGCAGTTCTTC

J gene: TRBJ2-7
V gene: TRBV5-6
D gene: .
clone size: .
CDR3 protein: CASTLRQAYEQYF
CDR3 DNA: TGTGCCAGCACATTAAGACAGGCCTACGAGCAGTACTTC

J gene: TRBJ2-5
V gene: TRBV7-2
D gene: TRBD2
clone size: .
CDR3 protein: CASSLALGLEGTQYF
CDR3 DNA: TGTGCCAGCAGCTTAGCGTTAGGACTAGAGGGGACCCAGTACTTC

J gene: TRBJ2-1
V gene: TRBV11-2
D gene: .
clone size: .
CDR3 protein: CASSLGYQNNEQFF
CDR3 DNA: TGTGCCAGCAGCTTAGGGTACCAGAACAATGAGCAGTTCTTC

J gene: TRBJ2-1
V gene: TRBV5-1
D gene: .
clone size: once
CDR3 protein: CASTIAGAVGNEQFF
CDR3 DNA: TGCGCCAGCACAATCGCGGGGGCCGTAGGGAATGAGCAGTTCTTC

J gene: TRBJ1-5
V gene: TRBV3-1/TRBV3-2
D gene: .
clone size: .
CDR3 protein: CASSQQGVNQPQHF
CDR3 DNA: TGTGCCAGCAGCCAACAGGGCGTCAATCAGCCCCAGCATTTT

J gene: TRBJ2-1
V gene: TRBV5-6
D gene: TRBD2
clone size: .
CDR3 protein: CASSLLANNNNEQFF
CDR3 DNA: TGTGCCAGCAGCCTACTAGCGAACAACAACAATGAGCAGTTCTTC

J gene: TRBJ1-6
V gene: TRBV19
D gene: TRBD1
clone size: .
CDR3 protein: CASSIRATGGLNSPLHF
CDR3 DNA: TGTGCCAGTAGTATTAGGGCCACAGGGGGTCTCAATTCACCCCTCCACTTT

J gene: TRBJ2-1
V gene: TRBV7-6
D gene: .
clone size: .
CDR3 protein: CASSLLPNTGSSYNEQFF
CDR3 DNA: TGTGCCAGCAGCCTCCTCCCTAATACCGGGAGCTCCTACAATGAGCAGTTCTTC

J gene: TRBJ1-1
V gene: TRBV5-8
D gene: .
clone size: few
CDR3 protein: CASSIGVGGAFF
CDR3 DNA: TGTGCCAGCAGCATCGGGGTCGGCGGAGCTTTCTTT

J gene: TRBJ2-5
V gene: TRBV6-2/TRBV6-3
D gene: .
clone size: .
CDR3 protein: CASSPGSRRETQYF
CDR3 DNA: TGTGCCAGCAGCCCCGGGTCCCGGCGAGAGACCCAGTACTTC